Listed here are 24 T cell receptor beta chains from one sample, sequenced in a study of T cell repertoires in cytomegalovirus infection. TCRdb recomputed calls from the reads with MiXCR, one row per CDR3 protein. The data contain under 850,000 distinct CDR3 sequences, 35% to 45% of them seen just once; the ten biggest clones take up around 2.8%. The source material was PBMCs. All receptors derive from a human donor in good health (CMV status not recorded). Some clones in this sample may be carry-over from other donors' samples.

The chain is built from TRBV7-9 and TRBJ1-1; D perhaps matches TRBD1 (5 bases). The germline V gene has CDR1 SEHNR and CDR2 FQNEAQ (reference sequence). Trimming removed 2 bases at V and 1 base at J, with 11 bases between. This CDR3 is built from 15 residues. The CDR3 coding sequence is TGTGCCAGCAGCTTACCTCCCGGGGGGAACACTGAAGCTTTCTTT. Protein: CASSLPPGGNTEAFF. Variable domain in full (rest from reference TRBV7-9 and TRBJ1-1): DTGVSQNPRHKITKRGQNVTFRCDPISEHNRLYWYRQTLGQGPEFLTYFQNEAQLEKSRLLSDRFSAERPKGSFSTLEIQRTEQGDSAMYLCASSLPPGGNTEAFFGQGTRLTVV.

This clonotype was picked up a small number of times. The J gene is TRBJ1-5, the V gene TRBV19; tentative D call: TRBD1 (6 bases). Germline V gives CDR1 LNHDA, CDR2 SQIVND (reference sequence). The CDR3 length is 16 residues. V lost 0 bases, J lost 3 bases, and 12 bases lay in between. The CDR3 sequence: CASSIERGRNNQPQHF. CDR3 coding DNA: TGTGCCAGTAGTATAGAGAGGGGGAGGAACAATCAGCCCCAGCATTTT.

V is TRBV6-5 and J is TRBJ1-1; TRBD1 matches 7 bases. The trim removed 8 bases at V and 7 bases at J, leaving 10 bases unmatched. The CDR3 runs to 13 residues. Germline CDR1 MNHEY, CDR2 SVGAGI. The CDR3 coding sequence is TGTGCCAGCCGTATTGAGGGGGCCGTTGAAGCTTTCTTT. Its protein product is CASRIEGAVEAFF.

This clonotype was detected many times. This chain connects TRBV7-2 to TRBJ2-1; TRBD2 might be the D (7 bases). The CDR3 loop spans 14 amino acids. Trimming cost V 2 bases and J 6 bases, with 11 bases left between them. Per the germline V gene, CDR1 is SGHTA and CDR2 is FQGNSA. The CDR3 is CASSLSGGTNEQFF. The CDR3 nucleotides are TGTGCCAGCAGCTTATCGGGGGGCACCAATGAGCAGTTCTTC.

This clonotype was observed a handful of times. This chain joins TRBV7-9 and TRBJ1-2; 11 positions match TRBD1. Germline trimming cut 8 bases from V and 6 bases from J; bases unmatched to any gene: 5. The CDR3 contains 13 residues. From germline, CDR1 is SEHNR and CDR2 FQNEAQ (reference sequence). The CDR3 region is CASGTGGADGYTF. CDR3 bases: TGTGCCAGCGGGACAGGGGGTGCCGATGGCTACACCTTC.

This clonotype appeared many times. The V call is TRBV7-2, the J call TRBJ2-1, with no clear D. The CDR3 consists of 13 residues. CDR1 and CDR2 from the germline V gene are SGHTA and FQGNSA. Trimming cost V 1 base and J 13 bases, with 14 bases left between them. CDR3 coding DNA: TGTGCCAGCAGCTTAGTTGCGTTCGGGCAACAGTTCTTC. This gives the protein CASSLVAFGQQFF.

This clonotype was counted a single time. This chain links TRBV28 with TRBJ1-1; D unclear. Germline V gene lookup returns CDR1 MDHEN and CDR2 SYDVKM. The V gene lost 7 bases and the J gene lost 2 bases, with 17 bases spanning the gap. The CDR3 has 15 residues. CDR3 protein: CASTPLSGVNTEAFF. In DNA, the CDR3 is TGTGCCAGCACCCCTCTTAGTGGGGTTAACACTGAAGCTTTCTTT.

This clonotype occurred many times. The J gene is TRBJ1-2, the V gene TRBV7-2; 9 positions match TRBD1. Germline CDR1 and CDR2: SGHTA and FQGNSA. Trimming removed 4 bases from V and 5 bases from J; junction bases left unmatched: 5. CDR3 length: 14 amino acids. CDR3 amino acids: CASSSAGTGYGYTF. The CDR3 nucleotides read TGTGCCAGCAGCTCCGCCGGGACAGGGTATGGCTACACCTTC.

The chain links TRBV28 to TRBJ2-7; D possibly corresponds to TRBD1 (7 bases). This CDR3 is 16 amino acids long. Germline lookup yields CDR1 MDHEN and CDR2 SYDVKM. V lost 3 bases and J 2 bases, leaving 17 bases between the germline ends. CDR3 loop: CASSLGGQPSPYEQYF. In DNA form, the CDR3 reads TGTGCCAGCAGTTTGGGGGGACAGCCGTCACCCTACGAGCAGTACTTC.

The genes are TRBV6-6 and TRBJ1-1; D not resolved. The CDR3 is made up of 14 amino acids. V was cut by 1 base and J by 4 bases, with 10 bases left in between. Per the germline V gene, CDR1 is MNHNY and CDR2 is SVGAGI (reference sequence). CDR3 residues: CASSYLGSSTEAFF. The DNA for the CDR3 is TGTGCCAGCAGTTACTTGGGGTCTTCCACTGAAGCTTTCTTT.

This clonotype was seen only a few times. The chain is built from TRBV6-6 and TRBJ2-1; TRBD1 might be the D (5 bases). Trimming removed 10 bases from V and 3 bases from J, with 7 bases in between. The length of the CDR3 is 11 residues. Germline CDR1 and CDR2: MNHNY and SVGAGI (reference sequence). CDR3 protein: CATQVYNEQFF. The CDR3 DNA reads as TGTGCCACACAGGTCTACAATGAGCAGTTCTTC.

The chain links TRBV19 to TRBJ2-1, with 10 bases matching TRBD2. The V and J ends lost 11 bases and 7 bases, in that order; junction bases with no gene match: 14. CDR3 size: 15 residues. Per germline, CDR1 LNHDA and CDR2 SQIVND (reference sequence). The CDR3 sequence: CASTSGRAGGNEQFF. The CDR3 nucleotides are TGTGCCTCGACAAGCGGGAGGGCCGGAGGGAATGAGCAGTTCTTC.

The chain is built from TRBV10-3 and TRBJ1-5, with D unclear. V lost 0 bases, J lost 6 bases, and 9 bases lay in between. The CDR3 contains 14 residues. The V gene's germline CDR1 is ENHRY and CDR2 SYGVKD. The CDR3 nucleotides read TGTGCCATCAGTGAGTCGATTACGAGTCAGCCCCAGCATTTT. This sequence encodes CAISESITSQPQHF.

The chain joins TRBV6-5 to TRBJ2-4; 14 nucleotides agree with TRBD2. Germline values: CDR1 MNHEY, CDR2 SVGAGI. V shed 4 bases and J 9 bases; nucleotides not matched to a gene: 11. The CDR3 loop spans 17 amino acids. The CDR3 sequence: CASSLTGTSGSLGIQYF. The CDR3 DNA reads as TGTGCCAGCAGTTTAACCGGGACTAGCGGGAGTCTAGGCATTCAGTACTTC.

This clonotype was detected only a few times. V is TRBV7-2 and J is TRBJ1-2; no firm D call. The germline V gene has CDR1 SGHTA and CDR2 FQGNSA. The CDR3 consists of 15 residues. The V gene lost 2 bases and the J gene lost 2 bases, with 12 bases spanning the gap. The CDR3 spells CASSLLRRANYGYTF. The CDR3 DNA reads as TGTGCCAGCAGCTTATTGCGCCGAGCCAACTATGGCTACACCTTC.

This clonotype has more than one count but fewer than ten. V usage is TRBV7-3 and J usage is TRBJ2-3, with D possibly matching TRBD1 (5 bases). Trimming took 3 bases from V and 3 from J, leaving 7 bases between them. The length of the CDR3 is 13 residues. Germline CDR1 and CDR2: SGHTA and FQGTGA. In DNA, the CDR3 is TGTGCCAGCAGCTTTCGACAGACAGATACGCAGTATTTT. Amino acid sequence: CASSFRQTDTQYF.

This chain links TRBV7-6 with TRBJ2-3, with D uncertain. The CDR3 extends over 14 amino acids. CDR1 is SGHVS, CDR2 FNYEAQ, per germline. With 5 bases removed from V and 7 bases from J, the gap between germline ends came to 16 bases. DNA for the CDR3: TGTGCCAGCAGCCCGGGCCAAGAGCGACATACGCAGTATTTT. Translation: CASSPGQERHTQYF.

This clonotype occurred many times. The chain joins TRBV6-1 to TRBJ1-2, with no clear D. Trimming took 4 bases from V and 6 from J, leaving 15 bases between them. The germline CDR1 and CDR2 sequences are MNHNS and SASEGT. The CDR3 runs to 14 residues. CDR3 coding DNA: TGTGCCAGCAGTGCCTACCCCGGGGTGGATGGCTACACCTTC. It yields the protein CASSAYPGVDGYTF.

This clonotype was detected only a few times. The chain uses TRBV7-6 and TRBJ2-3, with a possible D match to TRBD2 (6 bases). The length of the CDR3 is 15 residues. Per the germline V gene, CDR1 is SGHVS and CDR2 is FNYEAQ. Trimming removed 5 bases from V and 1 base from J, with 13 bases in between. The CDR3 DNA reads TGTGCCAGCAGCCGCATTGGAGGGGGCACAGATACGCAGTATTTT. This gives the protein CASSRIGGGTDTQYF.

V and J are TRBV4-1 and TRBJ1-1; D is unresolved. The V end was cut by 5 bases, the J end by 6 bases, with 13 bases between. The CDR3 runs to 13 residues. CDR1 is MGHRA and CDR2 is YSYEKL in the germline V gene. This CDR3 reads CASSWSLRAEAFF. CDR3 nucleotide sequence: TGCGCCAGCAGCTGGTCGCTTCGAGCTGAAGCTTTCTTT.

The chain joins TRBV29-1 to TRBJ2-4, with D uncertain. V gave up 2 bases and J gave up 0 bases, with 8 bases separating them. This CDR3 spans 14 amino acids. Germline V CDR1 and CDR2: SQVTM, ANQGSEA. CDR3 DNA sequence: TGCAGCGTTGAACCGATCCTAGCCAAAAACATTCAGTACTTC. Residues: CSVEPILAKNIQYF. The full variable domain, rest sourced from reference TRBV29-1 and TRBJ2-4, is SAVISQKPSRDICQRGTSLTIQCQVDSQVTMMFWYRQQPGQSLTLIATANQGSEATYESGFVIDKFPISRPNLTFSTLTVSNMSPEDSSIYLCSVEPILAKNIQYFGAGTRLSVL.

This clonotype was counted between two and nine times. The chain is built from TRBV10-3 and TRBJ2-5; weak D call: TRBD2 (5 bases). V was clipped by 2 bases and J by 0 bases, with 7 bases between them. The CDR3 length is 14 residues. Germline values: CDR1 ENHRY, CDR2 SYGVKD. This CDR3 is CAISETADQETQYF. In DNA, the CDR3 is TGTGCCATCAGTGAGACAGCGGACCAAGAGACCCAGTACTTC.

The chain couples TRBV27 to TRBJ2-7; 8 nucleotides agree with TRBD1. This CDR3 is 14 amino acids long. Germline-derived CDR1 and CDR2 are MNHEY and SMNVEV (reference sequence). Germline trimming cut 4 bases from V and 3 bases from J; bases unmatched to any gene: 5. CDR3 DNA: TGTGCCAGCAGTTACTCAGGGGGCGGCTACGAGCAGTACGTC. Protein sequence: CASSYSGGGYEQYV.

As for this clonotype: The junction departs from germline at one end; a sequencing error may be responsible. This chain connects TRBV2 to TRBJ2-1; TRBD2 aligns across 11 bases. Germline V gives CDR1 SNHLY, CDR2 FYNNEI. The CDR3 spans 15 residues. The CDR3 loop is CDSSRLAGKGHEQFF. As DNA, the CDR3 is TGTGACAGCAGTAGACTAGCGGGAAAGGGGCATGAGCAGTTCTTC.